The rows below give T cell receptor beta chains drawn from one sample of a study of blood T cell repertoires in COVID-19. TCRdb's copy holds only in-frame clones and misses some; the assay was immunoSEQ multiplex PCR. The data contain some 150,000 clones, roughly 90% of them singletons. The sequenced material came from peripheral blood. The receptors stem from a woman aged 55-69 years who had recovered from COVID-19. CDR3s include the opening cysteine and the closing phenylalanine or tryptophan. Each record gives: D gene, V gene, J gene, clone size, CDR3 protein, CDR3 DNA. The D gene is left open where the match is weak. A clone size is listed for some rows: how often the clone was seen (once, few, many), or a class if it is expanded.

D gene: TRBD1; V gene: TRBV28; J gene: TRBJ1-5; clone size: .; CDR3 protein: CASSTPDRGQPQHF; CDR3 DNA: TGTGCCAGCAGTACCCCCGACAGGGGTCAGCCCCAGCATTTT
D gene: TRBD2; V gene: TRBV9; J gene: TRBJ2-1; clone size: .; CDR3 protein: CASSVLAGIGNEQFF; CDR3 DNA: TGTGCCAGCAGCGTATTAGCGGGGATTGGAAATGAGCAGTTCTTC
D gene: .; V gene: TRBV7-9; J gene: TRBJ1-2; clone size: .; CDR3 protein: CASSLDVNGGYTF; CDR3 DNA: TGTGCCAGCAGCTTAGACGTCAACGGTGGCTACACCTTC
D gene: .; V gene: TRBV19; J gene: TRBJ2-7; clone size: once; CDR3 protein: CASTTGREQYF; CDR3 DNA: TGTGCCAGCACCACAGGGCGCGAGCAGTACTTC
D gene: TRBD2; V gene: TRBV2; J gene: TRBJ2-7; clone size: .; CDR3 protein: CASTEGLAGAYEQYF; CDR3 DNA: TGTGCCAGCACCGAGGGACTAGCGGGGGCCTACGAGCAGTACTTC
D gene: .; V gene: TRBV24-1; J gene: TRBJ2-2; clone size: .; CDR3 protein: CATSDYRTANTGELFF; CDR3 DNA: TGTGCCACCAGTGATTACAGGACAGCGAACACCGGGGAGCTGTTTTTT
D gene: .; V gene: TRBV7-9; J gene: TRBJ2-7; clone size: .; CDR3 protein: CASSPEYEQYF; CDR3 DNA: TGTGCCAGCAGCCCGGAGTACGAGCAGTACTTC
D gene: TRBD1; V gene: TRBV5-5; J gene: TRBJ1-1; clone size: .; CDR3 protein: CASSSYLQGLNTEAFF; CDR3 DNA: TGTGCCAGCAGCTCCTACTTACAGGGGTTGAACACTGAAGCTTTCTTT
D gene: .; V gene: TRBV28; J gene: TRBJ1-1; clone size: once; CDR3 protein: CASSLETEAFF; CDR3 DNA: TGTGCCAGCAGTTTAGAGACTGAAGCTTTCTTT
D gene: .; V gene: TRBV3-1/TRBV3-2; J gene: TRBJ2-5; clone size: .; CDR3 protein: CASSQAPNPPETQYF; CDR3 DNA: TGTGCCAGCAGCCAAGCCCCTAACCCTCCGGAGACCCAGTACTTC
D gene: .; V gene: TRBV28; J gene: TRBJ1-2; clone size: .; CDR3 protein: CASKQGNYGYTF; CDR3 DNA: TGTGCCAGTAAACAGGGAAACTATGGCTACACCTTC
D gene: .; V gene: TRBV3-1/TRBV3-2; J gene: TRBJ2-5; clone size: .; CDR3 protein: CASSSREGVWETQYF; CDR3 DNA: TGTGCCAGCAGCTCTCGTGAGGGGGTTTGGGAGACCCAGTACTTC
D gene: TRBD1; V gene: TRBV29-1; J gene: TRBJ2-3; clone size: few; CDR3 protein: CSFDRGTDTQYF; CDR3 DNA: TGCAGCTTCGACAGGGGCACAGATACGCAGTATTTT
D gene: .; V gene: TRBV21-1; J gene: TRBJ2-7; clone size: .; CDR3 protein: CASKDSRIYEQYF; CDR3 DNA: TGTGCCAGCAAGGACAGTCGAATCTACGAGCAGTACTTC
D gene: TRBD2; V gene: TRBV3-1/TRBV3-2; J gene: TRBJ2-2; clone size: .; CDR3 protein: CASSSSGANTGELFF; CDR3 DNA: TGTGCCAGCAGCTCTAGCGGGGCGAACACCGGGGAGCTGTTTTTT